This T cell receptor beta chain is from a study of identifying expanded T cells in peripheral blood. General study findings and limits: Clone count variance between roughly 2-week samples rose with total template count. Over around two and four weeks, about 15 and 19 clones changed, versus around 1.2 between replicates.

The CDR3 sequence is 18 residues long. Germline V gene data show CDR1 as SNHLY and CDR2 as FYNNEI. V was clipped by 4 bases and J by 3 bases, with 22 bases between them. Libraries were prepared by immunoSEQ multiplex PCR; TCRdb keeps only in-frame clonotypes and omits some of them. This table has 120,000 or so clones, roughly 80% appearing once. Remarks on this clone: The antigen remains undetermined.

The genes are TRBV2 and TRBJ1-5; no firm D call. Material for sequencing was blood. This clonotype originated in a person aged 18 to 69 in good health. CDR3 DNA sequence: TGTGCCAGCAGTGTGCTATTCTGGGGAGAATACTCCAATCAGCCCCAGCATTTT. It is translated as CASSVLFWGEYSNQPQHF.